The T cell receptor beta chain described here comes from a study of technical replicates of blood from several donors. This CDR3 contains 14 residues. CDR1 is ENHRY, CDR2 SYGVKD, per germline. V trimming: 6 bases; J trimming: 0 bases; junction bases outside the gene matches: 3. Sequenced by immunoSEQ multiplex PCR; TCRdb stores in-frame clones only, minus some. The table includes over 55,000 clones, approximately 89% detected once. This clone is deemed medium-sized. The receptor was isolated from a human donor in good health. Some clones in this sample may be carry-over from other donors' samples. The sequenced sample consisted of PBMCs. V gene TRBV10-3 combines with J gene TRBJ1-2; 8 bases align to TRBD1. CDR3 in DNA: TGTGCCATCAGAGGACAGGGAGCTAACTATGGCTACACCTTC. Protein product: CAIRGQGANYGYTF.